This T cell receptor beta chain was recorded in a study of CD8 T cells in ankylosing spondylitis. This clonotype has more than one count but fewer than ten. Its antigen remains unknown. Using its own MiXCR run on the 5' RACE reads, TCRdb lists one record per CDR3 protein. The repertoire holds 750,000 to 850,000 distinct CDR3 sequences, with 10% to 15% as singletons. Study-level findings and limits: Matched synovial fluid from ankylosing spondylitis patients was reported to be enriched for disease-linked clones. Peripheral blood samples showed relatively rare disease-linked clones, and these clones were CD8+. Previous work reported some of these motif variants in the synovial fluid and blood of reactive arthritis. Fewer than 10 highly homologous variants made up a TCR beta motif that seemed to typify ankylosing spondylitis blood.

This clonotype originated in a male donor with ankylosing spondylitis. The source material was blood, either unsorted or a sorted T cell fraction (not recorded which).

CDR3 loop: CAISESTTSGRANEQFF. The CDR3 coding sequence is TGTGCCATCAGTGAGTCGACAACTAGCGGGAGGGCCAATGAGCAGTTCTTC. V and J are TRBV10-3 and TRBJ2-1, with TRBD2 matching over 13 bases. Germline CDR1 reads ENHRY; CDR2 reads SYGVKD. The J segment lost 6 bases and the V segment lost 0 bases, leaving 5 bases of the junction unmatched. This CDR3 region has 17 residues.